One and the same sample provided the 22 T cell receptor beta chains below, sequenced in a study of T-cell memory formation after mild COVID-19. TCRdb reprocessed the 5' RACE reads via MiXCR and lists one record per CDR3 protein. The top ten hold roughly a fifth of the sample, which has roughly 400,000 distinct CDR3 sequences, roughly 17% seen once. The sequencing input was PBMCs or a T cell subset sorted from them (not recorded which). All receptors derive from a man aged 18-30 years who had mild COVID-19 (a few samples of this study predate the infection). Cell type and time point are not known.

The V call is TRBV4-3, the J call TRBJ1-1, with a tentative D call TRBD1 (6 bases). Germline assignment: CDR1 LGHNA and CDR2 YSLEER. V was trimmed by 1 base and J by 5 bases, leaving 14 bases between them. This CDR3 region has 15 residues. DNA of the CDR3: TGCGCCAGCAGCCAAGTACAGGGTATTAGGACTGAAGCTTTCTTT. Translating it yields CASSQVQGIRTEAFF.

The V gene is TRBV3-1, the J gene TRBJ1-6; D is uncertain. V was shortened by 6 bases and J by 10 bases, with 16 bases between the two germline ends. Germline CDR1 LGHDT, CDR2 YNNKEL (reference sequence). There are 14 residues in the CDR3. CDR3 sequence (DNA): TGTGCCAGCAGTCCCAAGTGGGATTTATCACCCCTCCACTTT. Translated, it gives CASSPKWDLSPLHF.

This clonotype was counted many times. V gene TRBV5-1 combines with J gene TRBJ1-4, with D perhaps TRBD1 (6 bases). CDR3 length equals 15 residues. With 4 bases removed from V and 4 bases from J, the gap between germline ends came to 14 bases. The V gene's germline CDR1 is SGHRS and CDR2 YFSETQ. The CDR3 loop reads CASSRQGQNNEKLFF. Written as DNA, the CDR3 is TGCGCCAGCAGCAGACAAGGACAGAATAATGAAAAACTGTTTTTT.

This clonotype was observed a few times. The J gene is TRBJ2-7, the V gene TRBV7-9; 7 bases align to TRBD1. V shed 5 bases, J shed 6 bases, and the junction held 4 bases outside the gene matches. Germline CDR1 SEHNR, CDR2 FQNEAQ (reference sequence). The CDR3 runs 12 residues. DNA for the CDR3: TGTGCCAGCAGCCAAGCAGGGGGCGAGCAGTACGTC. Protein product: CASSQAGGEQYV.

This clonotype has just a few counts. The rearrangement joins TRBV12-3 or TRBV12-4 to TRBJ2-1, with 7 bases aligning to TRBD1. This CDR3 comprises 13 residues. V shed 6 bases, J shed 6 bases, and the junction held 5 bases outside the gene matches. This CDR3 reads CASSPTGFNEQFF. CDR3 DNA sequence: TGTGCCAGCAGCCCGACAGGGTTCAATGAGCAGTTCTTC.

J is TRBJ2-6 and V is TRBV2; 7 nucleotides match TRBD1. The germline gives CDR1 SNHLY, CDR2 FYNNEI. The ends lost 5 bases at V and 0 bases at J; junction bases unmatched: 10. The length of the CDR3 is 18 residues. CDR3 amino acids: CASSYRDSAVSGANVLTF. As DNA, the CDR3 is TGTGCCAGCAGTTACCGGGACAGTGCTGTCTCTGGGGCCAACGTCCTGACTTTC.

This clonotype turned up a few times. V usage is TRBV29-1 and J usage is TRBJ2-1; D possibly matches TRBD1 or TRBD2 (5 bases each). V lost 8 bases and J lost 15, with 17 bases in between. This CDR3 is built from 10 residues. Germline-derived CDR1 and CDR2 are SQVTM and ANQGSEA. For the CDR3, the DNA is TGCAGCATATCGGGACCACCACCGTTCTTC. Amino acid sequence: CSISGPPPFF.

This rearrangement joins TRBV19 to TRBJ1-2; D gene uncertain. Looked up from germline, CDR1 is LNHDA and CDR2 is SQIVND (reference sequence). V dropped 5 bases and J dropped 7 bases, with 17 bases sitting between them. The CDR3 runs 14 residues. CDR3 loop: CASSPPIVIGGYTF. For the CDR3, the DNA is TGTGCCAGTAGTCCTCCCATCGTGATAGGTGGCTACACCTTC.

This clonotype was recorded a few times. V gene TRBV29-1 combines with J gene TRBJ2-1; 7 positions match TRBD2. Germline values: CDR1 SQVTM, CDR2 ANQGSEA. J lost 0 bases, V lost 5 bases, and 4 bases had no gene match. This CDR3 has 14 amino acids. DNA for the CDR3: TGCAGCGTTCGGGGGGTAAGCTCCTACAATGAGCAGTTCTTC. It yields the protein CSVRGVSSYNEQFF.

V and J are TRBV4-3 and TRBJ2-3; D may be TRBD1 (5 bases). Germline CDR1 LGHNA, CDR2 YSLEER. This CDR3 has 15 residues. Trimming removed 1 base from V and 6 bases from J, with 14 bases in between. The CDR3 nucleotides are TGCGCCAGCAGCCAAGGGGGCAGGGCGACGGATACGCAGTATTTT. Translating gives CASSQGGRATDTQYF.

The sample holds many counts of this clonotype. The chain employs TRBV5-6 and TRBJ2-7; D might be TRBD1 or TRBD2, each matching 5 bases. V shed 4 bases and J shed 4 bases, with 9 bases lying between them. The CDR3 has 12 amino acids. Per germline, CDR1 SGHDT and CDR2 YYEEEE. In nucleotides, the CDR3 is TGTGCCAGCAGCGTGGGGGTTTACGAGCAGTACGTC. Its translation: CASSVGVYEQYV.

This rearrangement joins TRBV6-2 or TRBV6-3 to TRBJ2-7; D is uncertain. The CDR3 spans 13 residues. Germline CDR1 reads MNHEY; CDR2 reads SVGEGT. Deletions cut 6 bases from V and 2 bases from J, with 11 bases between. The CDR3 loop is CASSPSWPYEQYF. CDR3 DNA: TGTGCCAGCAGCCCATCGTGGCCCTACGAGCAGTACTTC.

This clonotype appeared a few times. V gene TRBV9 combines with J gene TRBJ2-7; D remains ambiguous. Germline V gene data show CDR1 as SGDLS and CDR2 as YYNGEE. This CDR3 has 15 amino acids. The ends were cut back, 0 bases at V and 2 bases at J, with 12 bases in the middle. DNA for the CDR3: TGTGCCAGCAGCGTAGCGAACGGGCAGGCCTACGAGCAGTACTTC. Translated: CASSVANGQAYEQYF.

J is TRBJ2-7 and V is TRBV2; TRBD1 is a possible D gene (5 bases). Per germline, CDR1 SNHLY and CDR2 FYNNEI. This CDR3 has 13 residues. V was pared by 2 bases and J by 6 bases, with 11 bases between. CDR3 amino acids: CASSETRVGEQYV. Written as DNA, the CDR3 is TGTGCCAGCAGTGAAACCAGGGTAGGCGAGCAGTACGTC.

This rearrangement joins TRBV7-6 to TRBJ1-1; TRBD1 might be the D (5 bases). Germline lookup yields CDR1 SGHVS and CDR2 FNYEAQ. CDR3 length equals 15 residues. The V end lost 6 bases, the J end lost 5 bases, and 19 bases lay between the germline ends. The CDR3 nucleotides are TGTGCCAGCAGTAACCGACCCCGCGGGGGGACTGAAGCTTTCTTT. It is translated as CASSNRPRGGTEAFF.

This clonotype was seen a handful of times. The J gene is TRBJ1-5, the V gene TRBV4-1; no definite D call. V lost 0 bases and J lost 12, with 12 bases in between. The germline CDR1 and CDR2 sequences are MGHRA and YSYEKL. The CDR3 has 13 amino acids. CDR3 sequence reads: CASSQDLGRHQHF. Written as DNA, the CDR3 is TGCGCCAGCAGCCAAGACCTAGGACGTCACCAGCATTTT.

The V call is TRBV29-1, the J call TRBJ2-5, with TRBD2 as a possible D gene (5 bases). Germline values: CDR1 SQVTM, CDR2 ANQGSEA. CDR3 length: 14 residues. V was trimmed by 7 bases and J by 4 bases, leaving 19 bases between them. In DNA, the CDR3 is TGCAGCGCCCTTGAAGCTCGAGAGGGAGAGACCCAGTACTTC. Residues: CSALEAREGETQYF.

The chain joins TRBV20-1 to TRBJ2-3; a weak D match, TRBD2 (6 bases). This CDR3 is 16 amino acids long. V was cut by 3 bases and J by 2 bases, with 18 bases left in between. The V gene's germline CDR1 is DFQATT and CDR2 SNEGSKA (reference sequence). The CDR3 bases are TGCAGTGCTAGGGGGATCCTTAGCGGCGTCACAGATACGCAGTATTTT. Protein: CSARGILSGVTDTQYF.

The V and J genes are TRBV10-3 and TRBJ1-1; D may be TRBD1 (5 bases). Trimming shortened V by 7 bases and J by 8 bases, and 17 bases separated the two germline ends. Germline V CDR1 and CDR2: ENHRY, SYGVKD. CDR3 size: 13 residues. The DNA of the CDR3 is TGTGCCATCACAGGATCTGGGGCCGACGAAGCTTTCTTT. Its protein is CAITGSGADEAFF.

There are a few counts of this clonotype. This rearrangement joins TRBV5-1 to TRBJ2-1; 9 bases are shared with TRBD2. With 9 bases clipped from V and 8 bases from J, the junction kept 9 bases outside the gene matches. Per germline, CDR1 SGHRS and CDR2 YFSETQ. The CDR3 has 13 residues. Here the CDR3 reads CATASGAGDEQFF. CDR3 bases: TGCGCCACTGCTAGCGGGGCGGGGGATGAGCAGTTCTTC.

This clonotype came up a few times. The chain carries TRBV6-6 and TRBJ2-7; D unclear. The CDR3 has 12 amino acids. Per the germline V gene, CDR1 is MNHNY and CDR2 is SVGAGI (reference sequence). Trimming pared 0 bases from V and 6 bases from J, leaving 6 bases between. The CDR3 coding sequence is TGTGCCAGCAGTTACTCGCTCGGCGAGCAGTACGTC. It is translated as CASSYSLGEQYV.

In this sample, this clonotype turned up a few times. CDR3 DNA sequence: TGCAGTGCTCGCCCGGGGGGAGGGTCTAACTATGGCTACACCTTC. This translates into CSARPGGGSNYGYTF. The V gene is TRBV20-1, the J gene TRBJ1-2; D may be TRBD1 (5 bases). From germline, CDR1 is DFQATT and CDR2 SNEGSKA (reference sequence). The CDR3 is 15 residues long. The V end lost 5 bases, the J end lost 0 bases, and 16 bases lay between the germline ends.